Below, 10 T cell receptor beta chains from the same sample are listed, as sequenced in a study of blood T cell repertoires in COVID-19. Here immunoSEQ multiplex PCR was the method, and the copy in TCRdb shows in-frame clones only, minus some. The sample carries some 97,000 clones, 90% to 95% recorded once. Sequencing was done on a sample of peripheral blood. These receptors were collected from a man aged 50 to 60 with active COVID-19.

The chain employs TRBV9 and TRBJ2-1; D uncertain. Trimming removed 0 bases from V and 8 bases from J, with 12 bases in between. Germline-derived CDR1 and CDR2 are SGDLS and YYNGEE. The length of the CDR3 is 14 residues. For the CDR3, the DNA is TGTGCCAGCAGCGTAGGGGCGTCGGCATATGAGCAGTTCTTC. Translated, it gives CASSVGASAYEQFF. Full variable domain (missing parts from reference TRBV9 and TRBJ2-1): DSGVTQTPKHLITATGQRVTLRCSPRSGDLSVYWYQQSLDQGLQFLIQYYNGEERAKGNILERFSAQQFPDLHSELNLSSLELGDSALYFCASSVGASAYEQFFGPGTRLTVL.

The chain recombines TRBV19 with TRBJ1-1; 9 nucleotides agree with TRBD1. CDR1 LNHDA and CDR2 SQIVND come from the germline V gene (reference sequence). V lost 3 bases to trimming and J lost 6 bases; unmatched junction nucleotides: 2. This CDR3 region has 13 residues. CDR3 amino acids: CASSMRTGAEAFF. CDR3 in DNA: TGTGCCAGTAGTATGAGGACAGGGGCTGAAGCTTTCTTT.

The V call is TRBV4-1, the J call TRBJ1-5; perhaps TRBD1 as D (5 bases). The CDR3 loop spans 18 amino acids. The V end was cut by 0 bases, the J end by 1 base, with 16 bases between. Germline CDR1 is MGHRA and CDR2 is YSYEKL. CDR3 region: CASSQDRVGGGSNQPQHF. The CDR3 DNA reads TGCGCCAGCAGCCAAGATAGAGTGGGGGGTGGAAGCAATCAGCCCCAGCATTTT.

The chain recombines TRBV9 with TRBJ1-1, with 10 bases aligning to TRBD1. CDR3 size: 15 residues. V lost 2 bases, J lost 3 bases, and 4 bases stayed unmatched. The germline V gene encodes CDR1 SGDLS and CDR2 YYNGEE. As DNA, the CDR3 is TGTGCCAGCAGCGTTTCCGGGACAGGGGACACTGAAGCTTTCTTT. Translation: CASSVSGTGDTEAFF.

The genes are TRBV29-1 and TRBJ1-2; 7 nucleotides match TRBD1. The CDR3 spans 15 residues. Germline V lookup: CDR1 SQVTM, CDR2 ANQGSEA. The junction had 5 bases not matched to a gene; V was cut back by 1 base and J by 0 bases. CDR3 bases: TGCAGCGTTGAAGGAGGGGGCGCCTCTAACTATGGCTACACCTTC. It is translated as CSVEGGGASNYGYTF.

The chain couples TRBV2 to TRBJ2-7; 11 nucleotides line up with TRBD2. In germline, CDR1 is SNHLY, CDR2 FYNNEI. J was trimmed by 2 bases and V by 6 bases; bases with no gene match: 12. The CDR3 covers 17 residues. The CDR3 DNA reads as TGTGCCAGCAGGGAGGCCCGACTAGCGGGACTACCCTACGAGCAGTACGTC. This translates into CASREARLAGLPYEQYV.

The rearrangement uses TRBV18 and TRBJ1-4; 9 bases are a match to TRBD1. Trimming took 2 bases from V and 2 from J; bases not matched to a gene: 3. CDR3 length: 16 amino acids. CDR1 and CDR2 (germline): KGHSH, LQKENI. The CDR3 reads CASSPGQGTTNEKLFF. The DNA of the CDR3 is TGTGCCAGCTCACCAGGACAGGGGACGACTAATGAAAAACTGTTTTTT.

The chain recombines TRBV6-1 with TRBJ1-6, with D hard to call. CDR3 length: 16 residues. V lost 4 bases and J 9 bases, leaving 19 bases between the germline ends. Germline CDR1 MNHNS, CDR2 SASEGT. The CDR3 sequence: CASSVRDPGTASPLHF. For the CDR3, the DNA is TGTGCCAGCAGTGTTCGCGATCCGGGAACGGCTTCACCCCTCCACTTT.

In DNA form, the CDR3 reads TGCGCCAGCAGCCAAGGGGACAGCCTGAGCTCCTATAATTCACCCCTCCACTTT. Translation: CASSQGDSLSSYNSPLHF. The chain links TRBV4-1 to TRBJ1-6, with 7 bases aligning to TRBD1. Germline CDR1 and CDR2: MGHRA and YSYEKL. The CDR3 totals 18 residues. Trimming took 1 base from V and 0 from J; bases not matched to a gene: 6.

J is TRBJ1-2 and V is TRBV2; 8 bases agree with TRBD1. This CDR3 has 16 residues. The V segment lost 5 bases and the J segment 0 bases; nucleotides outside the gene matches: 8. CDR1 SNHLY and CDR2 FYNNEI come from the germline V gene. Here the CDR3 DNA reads TGTGCCAGCAGTCAAGGTGGGACAGGAGCTAACTATGGCTACACCTTC. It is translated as CASSQGGTGANYGYTF.